Below are 9 T cell receptor beta chains sequenced from a single sample in a study of T cell responses to AZD1222 COVID-19 vaccine. Generated by immunoSEQ multiplex PCR, the TCRdb table keeps only in-frame clones and is missing some. The table records around 140,000 clones, about 86% of them present only once. This material consisted of peripheral blood, taken 28 days after the second AZD1222 dose. The receptors derive from an adult who received the AZD1222 COVID-19 vaccine.

The chain recombines TRBV28 with TRBJ2-1; 9 bases are shared with TRBD2. J gave up 8 bases and V 6 bases, and 14 bases lay outside the gene matches. CDR3 length: 16 residues. Germline CDR1 and CDR2: MDHEN and SYDVKM. The CDR3: CASRPQGSGGIDEQFF. Written as DNA, the CDR3 is TGTGCCAGCAGGCCCCAGGGGAGCGGGGGGATCGATGAGCAGTTCTTC.

This clone has just one count. V usage is TRBV5-1 and J usage is TRBJ2-2; D is possibly TRBD1 or TRBD2 (6 bases each). Per germline, CDR1 SGHRS and CDR2 YFSETQ. Trimming took 3 bases from V and 4 from J, leaving 16 bases between them. The CDR3 length is 16 residues. CDR3 DNA: TGCGCCAGCAGCTCCCCCGGGGGCGCTGGCACCGGGGAGCTGTTTTTT. Amino acids: CASSSPGGAGTGELFF.

This clone was observed a single time. The gene calls are TRBV18 and TRBJ2-1, with 8 bases matching TRBD2. V shed 5 bases and J 6 bases; nucleotides not matched to a gene: 6. The germline CDR1 and CDR2 sequences are KGHSH and LQKENI. There are 14 residues in the CDR3. DNA for the CDR3: TGTGCCAGCTCAAAAACCGGGGGGGCCAATGAGCAGTTCTTC. Translated, it gives CASSKTGGANEQFF.

The rearrangement joins TRBV5-4 to TRBJ1-6, with TRBD1 matching 9 bases. Germline V gene sequence: CDR1 SGHNT, CDR2 YYREEE (reference sequence). The CDR3 covers 15 residues. V lost 1 base to trimming and J lost 5 bases; unmatched junction nucleotides: 1. The CDR3 coding sequence is TGTGCCAGCAGCTTGACAGGGGGCGATAATTCACCCCTCCACTTT. Protein: CASSLTGGDNSPLHF.

V usage is TRBV19 and J usage is TRBJ2-1; maybe TRBD2 (5 bases). CDR1 is LNHDA, CDR2 SQIVND, per germline (reference sequence). V was trimmed by 4 bases and J by 4 bases, leaving 20 bases between them. The CDR3 contains 17 residues. The CDR3 loop is CASSTRKGDVGYNEQFF. The CDR3 DNA follows: TGTGCCAGTAGTACCCGAAAGGGAGACGTTGGATACAATGAGCAGTTCTTC. Based on the CDR3 plus reference TRBV19 and TRBJ2-1, the full variable domain is DGGITQSPKYLFRKEGQNVTLSCEQNLNHDAMYWYRQDPGQGLRLIYYSQIVNDFQKGDIAEGYSVSREKKESFPLTVTSAQKNPTAFYLCASSTRKGDVGYNEQFFGPGTRLTVL.

The J gene is TRBJ1-3, the V gene TRBV28; D uncertain. The CDR3 has 15 residues. V was shortened by 3 bases and J by 0 bases, with 9 bases between the two germline ends. The germline gives CDR1 MDHEN, CDR2 SYDVKM. This chain's CDR3 is CASSFTDTSGNTIYF. Here the CDR3 DNA reads TGTGCCAGCAGTTTTACAGACACCTCTGGAAACACCATATATTTT.

This chain links TRBV30 with TRBJ1-1; no firm D call. The V end was cut by 4 bases, the J end by 3 bases, with 15 bases between. Germline CDR1 is GTSNPN and CDR2 is SVGIG (reference sequence). This CDR3 spans 14 amino acids. The chain's CDR3 is CAWMASPADTEAFF. The DNA for the CDR3 is TGTGCCTGGATGGCGTCTCCGGCGGACACTGAAGCTTTCTTT. Based on the CDR3 plus reference TRBV30 and TRBJ1-1, the full variable domain is SQTIHQWPATLVQPVGSPLSLECTVEGTSNPNLYWYRQAAGRGLQLLFYSVGIGQISSEVPQNLSASRPQDRQFILSSKKLLLSDSGFYLCAWMASPADTEAFFGQGTRLTVV.

This chain links TRBV4-1 with TRBJ2-3, with 11 bases fitting TRBD2. The CDR3 consists of 17 residues. Germline values: CDR1 MGHRA, CDR2 YSYEKL. With 0 bases clipped from V and 7 bases from J, the junction kept 9 bases outside the gene matches. DNA of the CDR3: TGCGCCAGCAGCCAAGAGAGAGTGGGACTAGCGGAATATACGCAGTATTTT. This gives the protein CASSQERVGLAEYTQYF.

The chain joins TRBV12-3 or TRBV12-4 to TRBJ2-5, with D hard to call. V lost 8 bases and J 2 bases, leaving 12 bases between the germline ends. The CDR3 has 13 residues. Written as DNA, the CDR3 is TGTGCCAGCGGCCCGGCCGGGCAAGAGACCCAGTACTTC. Translating it yields CASGPAGQETQYF.